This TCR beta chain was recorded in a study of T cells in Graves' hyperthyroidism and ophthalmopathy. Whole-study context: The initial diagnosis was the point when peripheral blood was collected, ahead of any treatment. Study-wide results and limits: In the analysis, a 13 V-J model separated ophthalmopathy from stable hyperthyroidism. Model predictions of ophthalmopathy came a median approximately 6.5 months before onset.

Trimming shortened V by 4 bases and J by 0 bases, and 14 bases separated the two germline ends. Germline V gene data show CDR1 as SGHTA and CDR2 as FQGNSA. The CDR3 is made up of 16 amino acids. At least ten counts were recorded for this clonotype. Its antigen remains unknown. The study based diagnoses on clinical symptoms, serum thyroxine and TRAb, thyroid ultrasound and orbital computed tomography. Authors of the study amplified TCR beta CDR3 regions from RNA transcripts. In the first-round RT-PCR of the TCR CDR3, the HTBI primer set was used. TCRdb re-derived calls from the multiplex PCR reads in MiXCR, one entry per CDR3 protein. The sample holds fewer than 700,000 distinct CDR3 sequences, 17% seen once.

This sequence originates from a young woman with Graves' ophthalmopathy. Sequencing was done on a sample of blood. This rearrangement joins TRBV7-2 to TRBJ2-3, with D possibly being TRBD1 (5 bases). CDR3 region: CASSSWGPASTDTQYF. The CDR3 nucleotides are TGTGCCAGCAGCTCCTGGGGCCCTGCTAGCACAGATACGCAGTATTTT.